This TCR beta chain was sequenced for a study of human T cells and chemical hapten exposure. Study-wide background: TCR yields differed between samples (mainly from small differences in pooled library volume). Findings and caveats of the study: No shift was seen in TCRs above 1 in 1000 frequency with DPC sensitization.

For the library, individual cDNA molecules each received unique molecular identifiers. Each CDR3 protein is one row after TCRdb ran MiXCR on the RACE reads. The sample records 65,000 to 95,000 distinct CDR3 sequences, approximately 8.1% being singletons. Germline V gene data show CDR1 as SQVTM and CDR2 as ANQGSEA. The CDR3 contains 12 residues. Deletions cut 6 bases from V and 8 bases from J, with 16 bases between. This clonotype was seen more than once but under ten times. Its antigen is undetermined. Time point in this sample: healthy volunteer bleed at 6 weeks. Researchers extracted total RNA from unfractionated whole blood.

The genes are TRBV29-1 and TRBJ1-1; D is undetermined. Sequences were obtained from whole blood. The sequence derives from a female donor in good health. Some clones in this sample may be carry-over from other donors' samples. CDR3 loop: CSVAGAAIEAFF. The CDR3 nucleotides read TGCAGCGTCGCCGGCGCCGCGATAGAAGCTTTCTTT.